Listed here is a single T cell receptor (beta chain). This clone was counted a few times. Which antigen it targets is not known. No base quality information exists; no much larger clone differs at one position. No treatment had been received by any patient before thyroid surgery. Using T-cell receptor beta sequencing, the study looked back at clinical samples from patients collected from about 2011 to 2018. This entry comes from a study of metastatic and nonmetastatic thyroid tumors (dated by TCRdb to 2020 to 2022). Context from the whole study: Repertoires were compared across peripheral blood and tumor or nodule tissue samples from malignant and benign thyroid patients.

Overall results and qualifications from the work: TCR beta diversity was reported as significantly higher in malignant tumors than in benign nodules, in both blood and tumor samples.

Library creation used PCR. The instrument was an Illumina HiSeq 4000. High-throughput sequencing was used to profile the CDR3 region of the TCR beta-chain in every patient. As for how the authors treated the data: A classifier to discriminate distant-metastatic papillary thyroid cancer patients was built from CDR3 differences across clinicopathological groups. The Shannon index was used to measure repertoire diversity, and the Morisita-Horn index was used to measure how similar tumor and blood repertoires were. The raw public reads went through TCRdb reprocessing: fastp at Q25, MiXCR clone calling, in-frame beta chains kept. In this record, the V and J calls reflect TCRdb's handling and not the investigators' own analysis. The sample profile shows around 30,000 clones; about 22% of them were found once. The biggest ten clones account for more than 2% of the sample. CDR1 MDHEN and CDR2 SYDVKM were looked up in the germline V gene. The CDR3 runs 16 amino acids, cysteine and phenylalanine included. Just CDR3 DNA is preserved here, 48 bases in frame from base 1. Relative to germline, V is missing 6 bases and J is missing 7 bases, with 15 bases of the junction outside any gene match.

This sequence was found in a female donor with papillary thyroid cancer or a benign thyroid nodule (not recorded which). Some clones in this sample may be carry-over from other donors' samples. The chain employs TRBV28 and TRBJ2-5; 9 of the junction bases match TRBD1. The material sequenced was blood. The CDR3 amino acid sequence is: CASSPPGQGSGGTQYF. The DNA sequence is given as TGTGCCAGCAGCCCCCCGGGACAGGGTTCGGGAGGGACCCAGTACTTC.